The 13 T cell receptor beta chains listed next were all sequenced from one sample in a study of T cells in Graves' hyperthyroidism and ophthalmopathy. Researchers amplified the TCR beta CDR3 regions from RNA transcripts. When the TCR CDR3 underwent first-round RT-PCR, the HTBI primer set was used. In TCRdb, the multiplex PCR reads were re-called with MiXCR into one record per CDR3 protein. The table has hundreds of thousands of distinct CDR3 sequences, 13% to 15% seen once. The sample was blood. These receptors were obtained from an older woman with Graves' ophthalmopathy.

This clonotype was detected ten times or more. The chain combines TRBV20-1 with TRBJ1-2; 8 bases agree with TRBD1. Germline V gene sequence: CDR1 DFQATT, CDR2 SNEGSKA (reference sequence). Trimming took 1 base from V and 4 from J; bases not matched to a gene: 5. The CDR3 spans 14 residues. The DNA of the CDR3 is TGCAGTGCTAGAGTGAGCAGGGGGCTCTATGGCTACACCTTC. Its translation is CSARVSRGLYGYTF.

This clonotype was observed at least ten times. V usage is TRBV12-3 or TRBV12-4 and J usage is TRBJ1-5; 7 positions agree with TRBD1. The ends lost 5 bases at V and 3 bases at J; junction bases unmatched: 16. CDR3 length equals 18 residues. Here the CDR3 DNA reads TGTGCCAGCAGTGCCCCCCCGACAGGGTTGGGGAACAATCAGCCCCAGCATTTT. It specifies CASSAPPTGLGNNQPQHF.

There are many counts of this clonotype. CDR3 amino acids: CASSNRDRGEETQYF. CDR3 bases: TGTGCCAGCAGTAACAGGGACCGGGGAGAAGAGACCCAGTACTTC. The gene calls are TRBV6-1 and TRBJ2-5; D might be TRBD1 (6 bases). This CDR3 has 15 amino acids. Trimming cost V 5 bases and J 3 bases, with 16 bases left between them. Looked up from germline, CDR1 is MNHNS and CDR2 is SASEGT.

Only a few counts were recorded for this clonotype. The chain carries TRBV5-1 and TRBJ1-4; D uncertain. V was clipped by 4 bases and J by 0 bases, with 13 bases between them. CDR1 and CDR2 (germline): SGHRS, YFSETQ. This CDR3 has 16 residues. The CDR3 coding sequence is TGCGCCAGCAGCCGTAAGTCGGGTGCAACTAATGAAAAACTGTTTTTT. Protein sequence: CASSRKSGATNEKLFF.

A note on this clonotype: This likely comes from a read error, as the CDR3 has no conserved phenylalanine or tryptophan at its end. This chain uses TRBV20-1 with TRBJ2-2; D gene ambiguous. The CDR3 runs 12 residues. The V gene lost 7 bases and the J gene lost 3 bases, with 9 bases spanning the gap. CDR1 is DFQATT, CDR2 SNEGSKA, per germline (reference sequence). CDR3 region: CSGGKYTGELFV. CDR3 DNA: TGCAGTGGTGGGAAGTACACCGGGGAGCTGTTTGTT.

This clonotype was picked up a small number of times. The chain employs TRBV20-1 and TRBJ1-5; a possible D gene is TRBD1 (6 bases). This CDR3 spans 14 amino acids. The V end was cut by 0 bases, the J end by 6 bases, with 12 bases between. Per the germline V gene, CDR1 is DFQATT and CDR2 is SNEGSKA (reference sequence). CDR3 in DNA: TGCAGTGCTAGAGATGGAGGGGGGGCTCAGCCCCAGCATTTT. Residues: CSARDGGGAQPQHF.

This clonotype was detected many times. The gene calls are TRBV7-2 and TRBJ2-1; D not resolved. The CDR3 loop spans 13 amino acids. Germline V lookup: CDR1 SGHTA, CDR2 FQGNSA. Deletions cut 7 bases from V and 6 bases from J, with 13 bases between. In nucleotides, the CDR3 is TGTGCCAGCAACGTTTTCACGGGCAATGAGCAGTTCTTC. Its translation: CASNVFTGNEQFF.

This clonotype has a count of ten or more. The genes are TRBV20-1 and TRBJ2-1, with D perhaps TRBD1 or TRBD2 (5 bases each). The germline V and J ends were trimmed by 6 bases and 6 bases, with 21 bases remaining between them. Per germline, CDR1 DFQATT and CDR2 SNEGSKA (reference sequence). The CDR3 is 15 residues long. CDR3 protein: CSARSGLGFGNEQFF. The CDR3 DNA sequence: TGCAGTGCCCGGTCGGGGCTTGGGTTCGGCAATGAGCAGTTCTTC.

This clonotype was recorded a few times. The V and J genes are TRBV27 and TRBJ2-1; 8 positions match TRBD2. Trimming took 5 bases from V and 4 from J; bases not matched to a gene: 10. The CDR3 spans 16 residues. Germline V gives CDR1 MNHEY, CDR2 SMNVEV (reference sequence). The CDR3 sequence: CASSPPTGGTYNEQFF. The DNA of the CDR3 is TGTGCCAGCAGTCCACCGACGGGGGGGACTTACAATGAGCAGTTCTTC.

The CDR3 DNA is TGTGCCAGCGTGACCACGATGAGTGACACCGGGGAGCTGTTTTTT. This encodes CASVTTMSDTGELFF. The chain uses TRBV7-8 and TRBJ2-2; D uncertain. The CDR3 totals 15 residues. Germline loops: CDR1 SGHVS, CDR2 FQNEAQ. V lost 8 bases, J lost 3 bases, and 16 bases lay in between.

This clonotype was seen many times. The chain carries TRBV11-3 and TRBJ2-3; D gene ambiguous. Per germline, CDR1 SGHNT and CDR2 YENEEA. CDR3 length equals 13 residues. V lost 0 bases and J lost 3, with 4 bases in between. Here the CDR3 reads CASSLDGTDTQYF. The CDR3 coding sequence is TGTGCCAGCAGCTTAGATGGGACAGATACGCAGTATTTT. The full variable domain, its missing parts supplied by reference TRBV11-3 and TRBJ2-3, is EAGVVQSPRYKIIEKKQPVAFWCNPISGHNTLYWYLQNLGQGPELLIRYENEEAVDDSQLPKDRFSAERLKGVDSTLKIQPAELGDSAVYLCASSLDGTDTQYFGPGTRLTVL.

This clonotype was seen at least ten times. The chain combines TRBV2 with TRBJ2-1, with D tentatively TRBD1 (6 bases). Trimming shortened V by 8 bases and J by 1 base, and 21 bases separated the two germline ends. The length of the CDR3 is 17 residues. Germline values: CDR1 SNHLY, CDR2 FYNNEI. The CDR3 bases are TGTGCCAGCCTGAGGGGGTACGAGGGAGTGTCCTACAATGAGCAGTTCTTC. This encodes CASLRGYEGVSYNEQFF.

The rearrangement uses TRBV10-3 and TRBJ1-1, with no clear D. Trimming removed 3 bases from V and 4 bases from J, with 9 bases in between. Per germline, CDR1 ENHRY and CDR2 SYGVKD. The CDR3 consists of 13 residues. The CDR3 reads CAISDPTSTEAFF. The CDR3 DNA reads TGTGCCATCAGTGACCCGACGAGCACTGAAGCTTTCTTT.